These 12 T cell receptor beta chains originate from one sample sequenced in a study of neoadjuvant nivolumab and ipilimumab in lung cancer. TCRdb's copy holds only in-frame clones and misses some; the assay was immunoSEQ multiplex PCR. The sample has around 20,000 clones; under 80% are singletons. The sample was tumor tissue, taken after neoadjuvant nivolumab, alone or with ipilimumab, at or shortly before surgery. The source of these receptors is an adult with non-small cell lung cancer.

This chain joins TRBV7-6 and TRBJ2-2; 7 nucleotides line up with TRBD1. V was clipped by 4 bases and J by 1 base; unmatched bases: 6. Per the germline V gene, CDR1 is SGHVS and CDR2 is FNYEAQ. This CDR3 comprises 16 residues. The CDR3 region is CASSSHGTENTGELFF. The CDR3 region has the DNA TGTGCCAGCAGCTCCCACGGGACAGAGAACACCGGGGAGCTGTTTTTT.

The V and J genes are TRBV27 and TRBJ2-1; no clear D gene. This CDR3 region has 14 residues. The V gene lost 5 bases and the J gene lost 9 bases, with 17 bases spanning the gap. Germline CDR1 reads MNHEY; CDR2 reads SMNVEV (reference sequence). In DNA form, the CDR3 reads TGTGCCAGCAGTCCCGTTCGTGTACACGGTGAGCAGTTCTTC. This gives the protein CASSPVRVHGEQFF.

The chain has TRBV5-1 and TRBJ2-7; 8 bases line up with TRBD2. This CDR3 contains 15 residues. Trimming cost V 0 bases and J 2 bases; bases outside gene matches: 4. Germline V gene lookup returns CDR1 SGHRS and CDR2 YFSETQ. Here the CDR3 reads CASSLDGGRTYEQYF. Here the CDR3 DNA reads TGCGCCAGCAGCTTGGATGGCGGGAGGACCTACGAGCAGTACTTC.

V gene TRBV30 combines with J gene TRBJ2-2; D not certain. There are 11 residues in the CDR3. V lost 0 bases, J lost 4 bases, and 0 bases lay in between. Germline lookup yields CDR1 GTSNPN and CDR2 SVGIG (reference sequence). CDR3 amino acids: CAWSVTGELFF. The CDR3 nucleotides read TGTGCCTGGAGTGTCACCGGGGAGCTGTTTTTT. The full variable domain, its missing parts supplied by reference TRBV30 and TRBJ2-2, is SQTIHQWPATLVQPVGSPLSLECTVEGTSNPNLYWYRQAAGRGLQLLFYSVGIGQISSEVPQNLSASRPQDRQFILSSKKLLLSDSGFYLCAWSVTGELFFGEGSRLTVL.

The rearrangement joins TRBV11-2 to TRBJ2-1; 11 bases line up with TRBD2. The CDR3 sequence is 16 residues long. V trimming: 5 bases; J trimming: 0 bases; junction bases outside the gene matches: 3. From germline, CDR1 is SGHAT and CDR2 FQNNGV. As DNA, the CDR3 is TGTGCCAGCAGCATCACTAGCGGGAGCTCCTACAATGAGCAGTTCTTC. It codes for CASSITSGSSYNEQFF.

V gene TRBV29-1 combines with J gene TRBJ2-7, with 8 bases matching TRBD1. Trimming cost V 4 bases and J 3 bases; bases outside gene matches: 8. Per germline, CDR1 SQVTM and CDR2 ANQGSEA. The CDR3 covers 14 residues. This CDR3 reads CSVGGLGQDYEQYF. Here the CDR3 DNA reads TGCAGCGTTGGTGGCCTGGGACAGGACTACGAGCAGTACTTC.

This clone qualifies as medium-sized. CDR3 protein: CASQMNTEAFF. The CDR3, as DNA: TGTGCCAGCCAGATGAACACTGAAGCTTTCTTT. The rearrangement links TRBV6-1 to TRBJ1-1; D is unresolved. V was clipped by 8 bases and J by 0 bases, with 4 bases between them. The CDR3 is made up of 11 amino acids. From germline, CDR1 is MNHNS and CDR2 SASEGT.

The V and J genes are TRBV7-2 and TRBJ2-5; D is unresolved. Germline CDR1 SGHTA, CDR2 FQGNSA. The CDR3 consists of 13 residues. Deletions cut 4 bases from V and 5 bases from J, with 11 bases between. CDR3 residues: CASSSSVGETQYF. As DNA, the CDR3 is TGTGCCAGCAGCTCGTCGGTAGGGGAGACCCAGTACTTC.

This chain joins TRBV6-5 and TRBJ1-1, with D unresolved. CDR3 length: 12 amino acids. The germline CDR1 and CDR2 sequences are MNHEY and SVGAGI. Trimming took 10 bases from V and 7 from J, leaving 16 bases between them. CDR3 loop: CATHLRAGEAFF. The DNA for the CDR3 is TGTGCCACCCATCTCCGCGCCGGTGAAGCTTTCTTT.

The rearrangement links TRBV5-1 to TRBJ1-1; tentative D call: TRBD1 (5 bases). From germline, CDR1 is SGHRS and CDR2 YFSETQ. V gave up 2 bases and J gave up 2 bases, with 7 bases separating them. CDR3 length: 13 amino acids. The CDR3 reads CASSFQGNTEAFF. The CDR3, as DNA: TGCGCCAGCAGCTTCCAGGGAAACACTGAAGCTTTCTTT.

The chain combines TRBV11-2 with TRBJ2-2, with a weak D call TRBD1 (5 bases). The CDR3 extends over 15 amino acids. Trimming took off 3 bases at V and 4 bases at J, with 12 bases between the two ends. Germline CDR1 SGHAT, CDR2 FQNNGV. The CDR3 sequence is CASSFLVRATGELFF. DNA for the CDR3: TGTGCCAGCAGCTTCTTAGTCAGGGCCACCGGGGAGCTGTTTTTT.

This clone was counted a few times. The chain carries TRBV7-9 and TRBJ1-1; D is undetermined. Germline assignment: CDR1 SEHNR and CDR2 FQNEAQ (reference sequence). CDR3 size: 13 residues. V lost 7 bases, J lost 0 bases, and 9 bases lay in between. This CDR3 reads CASNPGLNTEAFF. The CDR3 nucleotides are TGTGCCAGCAACCCCGGCCTGAACACTGAAGCTTTCTTT.